The 5 T cell receptor beta chains below come from one sample, sequenced in a study of shared clonotypes between healthy human individuals. The table came from immunoSEQ multiplex PCR; TCRdb's copy has only in-frame clones and leaves some out. The sample lists about 2 million clones; just under 95% were seen once. CD45RO-negative cells were positively selected for CCR7, leaving out terminally differentiated effector memory CD45RA+ cells. Sequenced sample: naive CD8+ T cells sorted from blood. Source of these receptors: a man between 18 and 29 years old in good health.

The chain links TRBV6-6 to TRBJ2-3, with a possible D match to TRBD2 (5 bases). The CDR3 length is 14 residues. V was cut by 0 bases and J by 4 bases, with 8 bases left in between. Germline-derived CDR1 and CDR2 are MNHNY and SVGAGI (reference sequence). CDR3 region: CASSYSIGADTQYF. CDR3 coding DNA: TGTGCCAGCAGTTACTCGATCGGGGCAGATACGCAGTATTTT.

The rearrangement uses TRBV5-6 and TRBJ2-7, with a weak D call TRBD1 (6 bases). V was clipped by 0 bases and J by 0 bases, with 13 bases between them. The CDR3 is made up of 16 amino acids. From germline, CDR1 is SGHDT and CDR2 YYEEEE. CDR3 residues: CASSLAGHHNSYEQYF. CDR3 bases: TGTGCCAGCAGCTTGGCGGGACACCATAACTCCTACGAGCAGTACTTC.

The chain employs TRBV27 and TRBJ1-1; D gene unclear. CDR1 is MNHEY, CDR2 SMNVEV, per germline (reference sequence). Trimming stripped 2 bases from V and 4 bases from J, with 14 bases between. The CDR3 runs to 15 residues. DNA for the CDR3: TGTGCCAGCAGTTTAGGCCCGGGGTCGAGCACTGAAGCTTTCTTT. This translates into CASSLGPGSSTEAFF.

A word on this clone: This specimen includes other DNA sequences encoding the same CDR3. CDR3 loop: CASSPTSGGTDTQYF. The CDR3 DNA reads TGTGCCAGCAGCCCCACGAGCGGAGGGACAGATACGCAGTATTTT. The rearrangement joins TRBV27 to TRBJ2-3; TRBD2 is a possible D gene (6 bases). V dropped 6 bases and J dropped 3 bases, with 16 bases sitting between them. The CDR3 sequence is 15 residues long. Germline V gives CDR1 MNHEY, CDR2 SMNVEV (reference sequence).

The table lists this clone with a few counts. This chain joins TRBV4-3 and TRBJ2-7; TRBD1 aligns across 8 bases. The CDR3 length is 13 residues. J gave up 4 bases and V 5 bases, and 4 bases lay outside the gene matches. The germline gives CDR1 LGHNA, CDR2 YSLEER. Written as DNA, the CDR3 is TGCGCCAGCAGCAATCGACAGGGGTACGAGCAGTACTTC. Amino acids: CASSNRQGYEQYF.